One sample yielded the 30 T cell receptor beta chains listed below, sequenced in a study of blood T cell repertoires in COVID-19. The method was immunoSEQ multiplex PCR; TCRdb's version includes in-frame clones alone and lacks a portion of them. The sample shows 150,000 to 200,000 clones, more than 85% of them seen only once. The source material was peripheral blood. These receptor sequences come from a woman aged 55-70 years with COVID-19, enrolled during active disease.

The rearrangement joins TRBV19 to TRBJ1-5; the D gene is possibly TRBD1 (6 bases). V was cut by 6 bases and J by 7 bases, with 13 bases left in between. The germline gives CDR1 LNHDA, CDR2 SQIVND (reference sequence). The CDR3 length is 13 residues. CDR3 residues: CASSTGRGQPQHF. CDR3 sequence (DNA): TGTGCCAGTAGCACAGGGAGGGGACAGCCCCAGCATTTT.

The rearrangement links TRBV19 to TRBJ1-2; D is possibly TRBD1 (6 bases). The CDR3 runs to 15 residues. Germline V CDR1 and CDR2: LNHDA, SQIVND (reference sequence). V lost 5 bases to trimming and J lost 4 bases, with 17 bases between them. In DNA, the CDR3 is TGTGCCAGTAGTCGGGGGGCAGCGACAAGCTATGGCTACACCTTC. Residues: CASSRGAATSYGYTF.

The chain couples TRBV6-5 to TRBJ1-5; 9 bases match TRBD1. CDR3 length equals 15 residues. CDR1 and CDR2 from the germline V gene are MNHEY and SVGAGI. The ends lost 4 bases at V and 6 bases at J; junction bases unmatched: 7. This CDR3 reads CASSLDRGRGQPQHF. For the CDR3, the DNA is TGTGCCAGCAGTTTGGACAGGGGAAGAGGTCAGCCCCAGCATTTT.

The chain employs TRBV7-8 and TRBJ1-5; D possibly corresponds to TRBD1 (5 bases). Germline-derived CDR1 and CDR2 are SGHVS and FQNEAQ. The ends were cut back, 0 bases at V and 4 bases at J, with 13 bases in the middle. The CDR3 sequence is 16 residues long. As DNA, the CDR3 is TGTGCCAGCAGCTTAGCAGGAGGGGCGGGAAATCAGCCCCAGCATTTT. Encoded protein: CASSLAGGAGNQPQHF. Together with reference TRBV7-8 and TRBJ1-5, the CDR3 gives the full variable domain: GAGVSQSPRYKVAKRGQDVALRCDPISGHVSLFWYQQALGQGPEFLTYFQNEAQLDKSGLPSDRFFAERPEGSVSTLKIQRTQQEDSAVYLCASSLAGGAGNQPQHFGDGTRLSIL.

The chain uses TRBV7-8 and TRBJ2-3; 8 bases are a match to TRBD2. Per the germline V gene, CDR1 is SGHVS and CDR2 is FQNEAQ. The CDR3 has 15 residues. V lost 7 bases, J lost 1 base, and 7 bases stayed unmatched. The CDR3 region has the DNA TGTGCCAGCACCGCGAATAGCGGGGGCACAGATACGCAGTATTTT. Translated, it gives CASTANSGGTDTQYF.

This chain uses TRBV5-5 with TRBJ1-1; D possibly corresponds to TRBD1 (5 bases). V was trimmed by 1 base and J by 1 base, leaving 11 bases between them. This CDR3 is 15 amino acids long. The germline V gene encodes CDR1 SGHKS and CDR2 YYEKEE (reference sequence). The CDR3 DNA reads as TGTGCCAGCAGCTTGCTCGCAGGGTGGAACACTGAAGCTTTCTTT. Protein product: CASSLLAGWNTEAFF. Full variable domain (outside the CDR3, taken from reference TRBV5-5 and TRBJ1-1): DAGVTQSPTHLIKTRGQQVTLRCSPISGHKSVSWYQQVLGQGPQFIFQYYEKEERGRGNFPDRFSARQFPNYSSELNVNALLLGDSALYLCASSLLAGWNTEAFFGQGTRLTVV.

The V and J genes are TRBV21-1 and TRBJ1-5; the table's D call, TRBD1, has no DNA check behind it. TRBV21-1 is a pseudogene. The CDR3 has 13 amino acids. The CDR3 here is CASSITGNQPQHF. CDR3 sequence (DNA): TGTGCCAGCAGCATTACAGGTAATCAGCCCCAGCATTTT.

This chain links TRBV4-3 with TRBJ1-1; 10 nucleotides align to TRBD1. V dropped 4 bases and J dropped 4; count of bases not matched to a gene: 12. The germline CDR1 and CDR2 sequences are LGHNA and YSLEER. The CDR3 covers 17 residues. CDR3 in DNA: TGCGCCAGCAGCCGAACGACAGGGGGCGCGGCGGGCACTGAAGCTTTCTTT. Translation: CASSRTTGGAAGTEAFF.

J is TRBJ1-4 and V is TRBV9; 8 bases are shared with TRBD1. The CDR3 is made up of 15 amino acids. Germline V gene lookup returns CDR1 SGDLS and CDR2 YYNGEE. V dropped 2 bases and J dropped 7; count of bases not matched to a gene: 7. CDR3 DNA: TGTGCCAGCAGCGTTTCACAGGGGGTGACTGAAAAACTGTTTTTT. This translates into CASSVSQGVTEKLFF. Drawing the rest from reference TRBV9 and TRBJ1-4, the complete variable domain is DSGVTQTPKHLITATGQRVTLRCSPRSGDLSVYWYQQSLDQGLQFLIQYYNGEERAKGNILERFSAQQFPDLHSELNLSSLELGDSALYFCASSVSQGVTEKLFFGSGTQLSVL.

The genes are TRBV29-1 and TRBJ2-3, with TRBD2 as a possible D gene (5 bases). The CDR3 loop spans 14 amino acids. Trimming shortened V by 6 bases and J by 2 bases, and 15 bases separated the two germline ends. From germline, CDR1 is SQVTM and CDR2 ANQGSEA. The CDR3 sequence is CSVAGGRATDTQYF. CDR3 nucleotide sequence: TGCAGCGTGGCAGGAGGCCGAGCCACAGATACGCAGTATTTT.

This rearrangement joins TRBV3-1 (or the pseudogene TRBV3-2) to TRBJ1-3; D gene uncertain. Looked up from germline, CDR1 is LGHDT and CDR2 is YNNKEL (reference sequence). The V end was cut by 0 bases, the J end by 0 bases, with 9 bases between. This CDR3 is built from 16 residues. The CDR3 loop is CASSQEVGSSGNTIYF. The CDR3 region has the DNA TGTGCCAGCAGCCAAGAGGTAGGGAGCTCTGGAAACACCATATATTTT.

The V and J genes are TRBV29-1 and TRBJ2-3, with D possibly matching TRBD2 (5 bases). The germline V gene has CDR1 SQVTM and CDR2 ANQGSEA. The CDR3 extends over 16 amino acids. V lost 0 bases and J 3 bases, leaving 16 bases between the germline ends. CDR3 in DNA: TGCAGCGTTGAAGATCGAAGGACGGGAAGGACAGATACGCAGTATTTT. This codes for CSVEDRRTGRTDTQYF.

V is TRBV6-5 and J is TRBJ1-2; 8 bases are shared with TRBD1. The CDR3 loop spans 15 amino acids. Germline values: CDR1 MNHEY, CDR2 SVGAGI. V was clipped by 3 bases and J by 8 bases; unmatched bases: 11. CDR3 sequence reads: CASSYSDRVGGGYTF. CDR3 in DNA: TGTGCCAGCAGTTATTCGGACAGGGTCGGTGGAGGCTACACCTTC.

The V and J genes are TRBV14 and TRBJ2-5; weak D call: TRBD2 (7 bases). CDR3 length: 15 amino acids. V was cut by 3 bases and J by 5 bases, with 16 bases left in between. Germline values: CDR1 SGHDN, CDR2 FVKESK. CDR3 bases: TGTGCCAGCAGCCAGAGACCCGGGGGGCGGGAGACCCAGTACTTC. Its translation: CASSQRPGGRETQYF.

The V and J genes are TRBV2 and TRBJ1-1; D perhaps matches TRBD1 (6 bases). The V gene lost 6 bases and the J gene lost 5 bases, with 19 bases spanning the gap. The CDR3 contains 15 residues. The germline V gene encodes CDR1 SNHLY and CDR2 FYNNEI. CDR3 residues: CASRLQGPQGTEAFF. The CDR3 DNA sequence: TGTGCCAGCAGGTTACAGGGTCCTCAAGGAACTGAAGCTTTCTTT.

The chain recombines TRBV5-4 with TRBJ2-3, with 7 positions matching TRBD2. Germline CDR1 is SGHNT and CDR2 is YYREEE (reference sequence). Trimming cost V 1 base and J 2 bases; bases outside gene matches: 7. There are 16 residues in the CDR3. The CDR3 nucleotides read TGTGCCAGCAGCTTGTGGGGCGGGGGACCCACAGATACGCAGTATTTT. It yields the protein CASSLWGGGPTDTQYF.

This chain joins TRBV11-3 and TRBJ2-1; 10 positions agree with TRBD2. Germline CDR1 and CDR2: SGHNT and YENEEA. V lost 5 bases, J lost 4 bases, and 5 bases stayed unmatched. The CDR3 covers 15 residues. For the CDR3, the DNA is TGTGCCAGCAGCCCACTAGCGGGGAATTACAATGAGCAGTTCTTC. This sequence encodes CASSPLAGNYNEQFF.

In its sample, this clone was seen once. The CDR3 region has the DNA TGCAGCGTAGACAGGGGGAACTATGGCTACACCTTC. Protein: CSVDRGNYGYTF. This sequence joins TRBV29-1 and TRBJ1-2, with 9 bases identical to TRBD1. Germline V gene sequence: CDR1 SQVTM, CDR2 ANQGSEA. CDR3 size: 12 residues. Trimming took 6 bases from V and 2 from J; bases not matched to a gene: 1.

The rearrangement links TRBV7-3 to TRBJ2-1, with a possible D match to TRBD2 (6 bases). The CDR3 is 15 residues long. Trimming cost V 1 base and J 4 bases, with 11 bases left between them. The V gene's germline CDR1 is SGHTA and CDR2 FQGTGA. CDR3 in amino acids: CASSLSGERYNEQFF. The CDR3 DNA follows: TGTGCCAGCAGCTTAAGCGGGGAGCGATACAATGAGCAGTTCTTC.

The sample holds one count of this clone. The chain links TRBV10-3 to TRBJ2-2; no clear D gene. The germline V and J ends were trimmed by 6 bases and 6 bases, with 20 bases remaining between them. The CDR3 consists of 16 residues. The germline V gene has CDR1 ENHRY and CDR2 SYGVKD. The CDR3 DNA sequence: TGTGCCATCAGCGTTCTAGGCAGCCTTTTCGCCGGGGAGCTGTTTTTT. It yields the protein CAISVLGSLFAGELFF.

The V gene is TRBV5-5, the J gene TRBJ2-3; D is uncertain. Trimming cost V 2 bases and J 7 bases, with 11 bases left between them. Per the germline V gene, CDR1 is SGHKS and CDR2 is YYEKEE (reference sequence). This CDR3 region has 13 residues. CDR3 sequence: CASSLGLDYTQYF. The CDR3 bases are TGTGCCAGCAGCTTAGGCCTCGACTATACGCAGTATTTT.

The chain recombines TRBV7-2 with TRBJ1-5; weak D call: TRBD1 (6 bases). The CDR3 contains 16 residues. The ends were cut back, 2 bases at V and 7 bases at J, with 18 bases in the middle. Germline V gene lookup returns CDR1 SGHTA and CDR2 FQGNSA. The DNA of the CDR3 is TGTGCCAGCAGCTTACCCTTGGGGGGGGCGAGGCAGCCCCAGCATTTT. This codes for CASSLPLGGARQPQHF.

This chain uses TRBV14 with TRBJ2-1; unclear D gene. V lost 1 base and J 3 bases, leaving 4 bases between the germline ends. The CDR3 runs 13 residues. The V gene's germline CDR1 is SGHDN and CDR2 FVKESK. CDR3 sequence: CASSQARYNEQFF. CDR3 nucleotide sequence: TGTGCCAGCAGCCAAGCCCGCTACAATGAGCAGTTCTTC.

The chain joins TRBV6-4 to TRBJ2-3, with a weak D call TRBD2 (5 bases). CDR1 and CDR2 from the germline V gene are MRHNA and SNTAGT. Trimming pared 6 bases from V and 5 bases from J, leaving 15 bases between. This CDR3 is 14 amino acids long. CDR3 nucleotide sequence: TGTGCCAGCAGCCGGGAACCGTCGCTAGATACGCAGTATTTT. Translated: CASSREPSLDTQYF.

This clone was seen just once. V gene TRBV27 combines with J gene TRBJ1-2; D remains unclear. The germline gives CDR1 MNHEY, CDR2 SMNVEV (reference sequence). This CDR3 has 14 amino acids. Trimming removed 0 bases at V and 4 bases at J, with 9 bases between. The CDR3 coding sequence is TGTGCCAGCAGTTTATCGGTCAGATCCTATGGCTACACCTTC. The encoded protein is CASSLSVRSYGYTF.

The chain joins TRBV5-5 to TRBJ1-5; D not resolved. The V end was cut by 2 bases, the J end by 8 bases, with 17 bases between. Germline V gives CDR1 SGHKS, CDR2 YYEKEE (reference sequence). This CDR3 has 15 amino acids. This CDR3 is CASSLTRGSGEPQHF. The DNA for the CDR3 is TGTGCCAGCAGCTTAACCCGGGGAAGTGGGGAGCCCCAGCATTTT.

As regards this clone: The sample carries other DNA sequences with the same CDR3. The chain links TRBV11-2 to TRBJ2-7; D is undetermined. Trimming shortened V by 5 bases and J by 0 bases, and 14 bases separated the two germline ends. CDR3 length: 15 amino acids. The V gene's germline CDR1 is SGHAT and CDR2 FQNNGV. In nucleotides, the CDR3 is TGTGCCAGCAGCCCGCTGCAGGTGAGCTCCTACGAGCAGTACTTC. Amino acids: CASSPLQVSSYEQYF.

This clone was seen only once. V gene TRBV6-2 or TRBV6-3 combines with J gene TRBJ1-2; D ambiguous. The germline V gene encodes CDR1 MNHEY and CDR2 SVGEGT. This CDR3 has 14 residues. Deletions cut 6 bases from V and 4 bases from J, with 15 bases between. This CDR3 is CASSFRRWSYGYTF. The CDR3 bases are TGTGCCAGCAGCTTCAGAAGGTGGAGCTATGGCTACACCTTC.

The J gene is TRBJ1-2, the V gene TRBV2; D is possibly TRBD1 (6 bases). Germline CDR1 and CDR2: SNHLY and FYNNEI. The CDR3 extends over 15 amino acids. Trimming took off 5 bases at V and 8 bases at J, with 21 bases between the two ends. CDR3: CASSRRGRDTGGYTF. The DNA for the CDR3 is TGTGCCAGCAGTCGGCGAGGACGGGACACCGGGGGCTACACCTTC.

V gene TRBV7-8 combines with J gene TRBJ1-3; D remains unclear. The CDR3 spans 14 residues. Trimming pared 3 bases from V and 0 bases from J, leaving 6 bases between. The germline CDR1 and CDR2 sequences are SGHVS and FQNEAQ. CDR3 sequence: CASSFYGSGNTIYF. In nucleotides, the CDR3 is TGTGCCAGCAGCTTCTATGGCTCTGGAAACACCATATATTTT. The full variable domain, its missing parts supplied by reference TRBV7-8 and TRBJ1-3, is GAGVSQSPRYKVAKRGQDVALRCDPISGHVSLFWYQQALGQGPEFLTYFQNEAQLDKSGLPSDRFFAERPEGSVSTLKIQRTQQEDSAVYLCASSFYGSGNTIYFGEGSWLTVV.